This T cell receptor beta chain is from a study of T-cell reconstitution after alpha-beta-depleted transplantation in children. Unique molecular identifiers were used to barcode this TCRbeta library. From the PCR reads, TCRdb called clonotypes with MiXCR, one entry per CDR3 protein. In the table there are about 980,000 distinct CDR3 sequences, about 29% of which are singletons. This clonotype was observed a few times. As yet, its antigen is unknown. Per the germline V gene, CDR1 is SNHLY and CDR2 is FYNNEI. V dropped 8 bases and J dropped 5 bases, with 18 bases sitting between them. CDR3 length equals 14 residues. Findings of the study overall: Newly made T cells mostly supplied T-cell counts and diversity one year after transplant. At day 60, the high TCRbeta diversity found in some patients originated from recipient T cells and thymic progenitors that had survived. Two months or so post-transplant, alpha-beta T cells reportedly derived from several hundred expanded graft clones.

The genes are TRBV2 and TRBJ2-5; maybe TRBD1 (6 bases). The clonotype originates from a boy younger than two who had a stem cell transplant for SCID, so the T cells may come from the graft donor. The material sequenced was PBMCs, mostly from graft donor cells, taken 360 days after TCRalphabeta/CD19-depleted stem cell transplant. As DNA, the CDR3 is TGTGCCAGCCGGCGACAGGCGGCTGGGGAGACCCAGTACTTC. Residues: CASRRQAAGETQYF.